The clone carrying this T cell receptor (beta chain) was detected a few times. Its cognate antigen is unknown. In the authors' methods: Filtering differed because ImmunoSEQ produced junction-only sequences that carried no quality scores. The assay was immunoSEQ multiplex PCR, and TCRdb's table has in-frame clones only and misses some. V, J and clone size are taken as reported in that table, and D and trimming were inferred from the DNA itself. The data hold roughly 1,000,000 clones, with 78% observed a single time. The length of the CDR3 is 14 residues. Germline V gives CDR1 MNHEY, CDR2 SMNVEV (reference sequence). The V segment lost 4 bases and the J segment 7 bases; nucleotides outside the gene matches: 10. The record originates from a study of shared clonotypes between healthy human individuals. Overall study findings and caveats: Inspection by rarefaction showed sorted-subset sequencing to be incomplete despite large depth.

This TCR came from a young man in good health. Some clones in this sample may be carry-over from other donors' samples. The chain couples TRBV27 to TRBJ2-7; 7 nucleotides agree with TRBD2. Input material: memory CD4+ T cells from PBMCs. Subset specified: CD45RA-negative fraction. Here the CDR3 DNA reads TGTGCCAGCAGTTCTCAAGGACTAGTGGGAGAGCAGTACTTC. Its translation: CASSSQGLVGEQYF.